The T cell receptor beta chain under discussion was sequenced for a study of technical replicates of blood from a handful of donors. Only a few counts were recorded for this clone. The CDR3 contains 11 residues. TCRdb's table, derived via immunoSEQ multiplex PCR, lists solely in-frame clones and lacks some. Here the sample spans tens of thousands of clones, about 90% being singletons. The sequence came from a human donor in good health. Sequencing used T cells isolated from PBMCs. The rearrangement joins TRBV21-1 to TRBJ1-1; the D call in the table, TRBD1, was not verified against the DNA. TRBV21-1 is a pseudogene locus. The CDR3 bases are TGTGCCAGCAGGACAACTTGTGAAGCTTTCTTT. This translates into CASRTTCEAFF.